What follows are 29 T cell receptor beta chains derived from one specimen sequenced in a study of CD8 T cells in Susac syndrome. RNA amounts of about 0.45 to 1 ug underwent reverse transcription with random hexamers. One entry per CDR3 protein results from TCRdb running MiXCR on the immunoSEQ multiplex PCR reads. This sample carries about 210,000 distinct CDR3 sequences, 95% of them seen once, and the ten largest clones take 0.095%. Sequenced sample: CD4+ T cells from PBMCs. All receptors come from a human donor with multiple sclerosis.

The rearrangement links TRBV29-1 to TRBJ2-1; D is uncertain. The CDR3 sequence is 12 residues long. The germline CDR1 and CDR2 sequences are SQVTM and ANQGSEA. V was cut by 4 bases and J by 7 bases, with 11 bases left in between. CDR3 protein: CSVVWQINEQFF. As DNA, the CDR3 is TGCAGCGTTGTTTGGCAAATTAATGAGCAGTTCTTC.

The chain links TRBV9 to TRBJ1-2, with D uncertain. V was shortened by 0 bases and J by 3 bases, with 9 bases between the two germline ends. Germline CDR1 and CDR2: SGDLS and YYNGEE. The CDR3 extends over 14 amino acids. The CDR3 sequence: CASSVGAGDYGYTF. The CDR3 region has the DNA TGTGCCAGCAGCGTAGGGGCAGGAGACTATGGCTACACCTTC.

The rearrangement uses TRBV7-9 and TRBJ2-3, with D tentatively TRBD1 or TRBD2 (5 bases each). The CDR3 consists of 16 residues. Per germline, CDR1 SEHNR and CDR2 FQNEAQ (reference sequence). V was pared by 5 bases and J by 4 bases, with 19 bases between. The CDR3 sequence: CASSPKLGERSDTQYF. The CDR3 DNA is TGTGCCAGCAGCCCAAAGTTGGGGGAGAGGTCAGATACGCAGTATTTT.

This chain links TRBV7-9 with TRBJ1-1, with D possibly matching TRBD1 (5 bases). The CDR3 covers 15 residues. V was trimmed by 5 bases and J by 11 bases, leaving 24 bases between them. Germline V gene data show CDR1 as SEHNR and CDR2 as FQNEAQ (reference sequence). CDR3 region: CASSTRGEEDGGAFF. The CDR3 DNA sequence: TGTGCCAGCAGCACCCGGGGGGAGGAGGACGGCGGTGCTTTCTTT.

The CDR3 DNA is TGTGCCAGCAGCCAAGAGCAGATCAATCAGCCCCAGCATTTT. Protein: CASSQEQINQPQHF. The gene calls are TRBV4-2 and TRBJ1-5; no clear D. Germline V gene lookup returns CDR1 LGHNA and CDR2 YNFKEQ. This CDR3 contains 14 residues. V was clipped by 0 bases and J by 3 bases, with 6 bases between them.

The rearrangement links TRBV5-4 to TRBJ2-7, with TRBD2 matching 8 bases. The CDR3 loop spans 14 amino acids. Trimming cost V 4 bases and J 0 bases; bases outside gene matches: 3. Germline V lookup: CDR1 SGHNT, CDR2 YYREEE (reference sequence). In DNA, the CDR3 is TGTGCCAGCAGCATTAGCGGGATCTCCTACGAGCAGTACTTC. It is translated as CASSISGISYEQYF. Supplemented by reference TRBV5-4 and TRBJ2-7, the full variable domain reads ETGVTQSPTHLIKTRGQQVTLRCSSQSGHNTVSWYQQALGQGPQFIFQYYREEENGRGNFPPRFSGLQFPNYSSELNVNALELDDSALYLCASSISGISYEQYFGPGTRLTVT.

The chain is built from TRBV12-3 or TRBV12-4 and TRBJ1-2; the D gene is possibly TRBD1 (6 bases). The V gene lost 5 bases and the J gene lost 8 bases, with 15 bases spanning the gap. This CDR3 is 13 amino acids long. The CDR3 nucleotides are TGTGCCAGCAGTCCGACAGGCACGGGGGGCTACACCTTC. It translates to CASSPTGTGGYTF.

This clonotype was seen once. Here the CDR3 DNA reads TGCAGCGTTGAAGACGGGCGGGGGGCCGTAAGTGGCTACACCTTC. Its protein product is CSVEDGRGAVSGYTF. The chain recombines TRBV29-1 with TRBJ1-2; D perhaps matches TRBD1 (6 bases). Germline V gene data show CDR1 as SQVTM and CDR2 as ANQGSEA. Trimming took 0 bases from V and 7 from J, leaving 18 bases between them. The CDR3 has 15 residues.

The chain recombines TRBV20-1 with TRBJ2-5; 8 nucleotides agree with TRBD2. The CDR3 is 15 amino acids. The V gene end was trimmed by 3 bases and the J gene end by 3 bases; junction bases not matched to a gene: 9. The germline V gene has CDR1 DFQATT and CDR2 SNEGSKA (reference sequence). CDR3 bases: TGCAGTGCTAGCGAGCGGGAGTTGGGTAAAGAGACCCAGTACTTC. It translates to CSASERELGKETQYF.

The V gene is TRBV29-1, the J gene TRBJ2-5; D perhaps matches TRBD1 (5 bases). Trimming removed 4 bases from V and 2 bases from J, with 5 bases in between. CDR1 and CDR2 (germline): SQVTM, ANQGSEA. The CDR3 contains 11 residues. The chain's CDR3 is CSVGTQETQYF. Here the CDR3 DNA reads TGCAGCGTTGGGACACAAGAGACCCAGTACTTC.

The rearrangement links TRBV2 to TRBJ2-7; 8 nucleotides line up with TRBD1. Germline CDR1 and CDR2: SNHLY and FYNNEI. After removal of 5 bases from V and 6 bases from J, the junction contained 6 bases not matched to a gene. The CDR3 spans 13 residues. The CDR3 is CASSQGQGSEQYF. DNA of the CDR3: TGTGCCAGCAGTCAAGGACAGGGTAGCGAGCAGTACTTC.

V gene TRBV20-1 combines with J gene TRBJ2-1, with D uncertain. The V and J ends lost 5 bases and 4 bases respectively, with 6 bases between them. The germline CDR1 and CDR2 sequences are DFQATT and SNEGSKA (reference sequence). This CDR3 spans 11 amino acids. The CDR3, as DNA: TGCAGTGCTCTAAATTACAATGAGCAGTTCTTC. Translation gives CSALNYNEQFF.

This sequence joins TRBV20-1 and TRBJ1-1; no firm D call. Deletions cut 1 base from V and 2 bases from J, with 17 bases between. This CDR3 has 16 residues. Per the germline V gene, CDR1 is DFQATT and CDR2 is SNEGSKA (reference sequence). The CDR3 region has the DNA TGCAGTGCTAGAGGTATGGCACGCCGTCGAAACACTGAAGCTTTCTTT. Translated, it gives CSARGMARRRNTEAFF.

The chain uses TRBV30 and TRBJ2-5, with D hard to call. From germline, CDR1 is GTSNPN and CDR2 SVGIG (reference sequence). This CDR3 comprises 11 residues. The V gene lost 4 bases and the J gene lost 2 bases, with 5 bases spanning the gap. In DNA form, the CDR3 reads TGTGCCTGGACCAGACAAGAGACCCAGTACTTC. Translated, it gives CAWTRQETQYF.

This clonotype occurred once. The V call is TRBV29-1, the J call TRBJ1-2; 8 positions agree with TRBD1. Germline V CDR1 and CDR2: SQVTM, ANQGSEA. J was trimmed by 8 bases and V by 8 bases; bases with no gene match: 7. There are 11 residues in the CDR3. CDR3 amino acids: CSSTGAWGYTF. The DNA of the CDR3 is TGCAGCTCGACAGGGGCCTGGGGCTACACCTTC. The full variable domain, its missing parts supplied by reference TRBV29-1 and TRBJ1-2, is SAVISQKPSRDICQRGTSLTIQCQVDSQVTMMFWYRQQPGQSLTLIATANQGSEATYESGFVIDKFPISRPNLTFSTLTVSNMSPEDSSIYLCSSTGAWGYTFGSGTRLTVV.

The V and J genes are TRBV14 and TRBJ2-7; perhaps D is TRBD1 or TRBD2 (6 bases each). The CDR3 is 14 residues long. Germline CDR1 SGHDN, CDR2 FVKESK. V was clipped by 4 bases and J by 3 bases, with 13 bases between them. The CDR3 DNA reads TGTGCCAGCAGCCCACCCGGGGGACACTACGAGCAGTACTTC. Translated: CASSPPGGHYEQYF.

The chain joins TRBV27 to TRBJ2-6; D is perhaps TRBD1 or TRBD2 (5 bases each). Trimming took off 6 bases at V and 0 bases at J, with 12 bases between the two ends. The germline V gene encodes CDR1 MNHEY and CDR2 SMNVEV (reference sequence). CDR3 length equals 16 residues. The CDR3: CASSHSGGSGANVLTF. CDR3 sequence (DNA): TGTGCCAGCAGCCACAGTGGGGGCTCTGGGGCCAACGTCCTGACTTTC.

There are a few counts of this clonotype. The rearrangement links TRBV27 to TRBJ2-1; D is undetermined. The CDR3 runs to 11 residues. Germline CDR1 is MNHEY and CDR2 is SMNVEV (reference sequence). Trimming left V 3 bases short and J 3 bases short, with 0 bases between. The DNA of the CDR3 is TGTGCCAGCAGTTTCTACAATGAGCAGTTCTTC. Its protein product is CASSFYNEQFF.

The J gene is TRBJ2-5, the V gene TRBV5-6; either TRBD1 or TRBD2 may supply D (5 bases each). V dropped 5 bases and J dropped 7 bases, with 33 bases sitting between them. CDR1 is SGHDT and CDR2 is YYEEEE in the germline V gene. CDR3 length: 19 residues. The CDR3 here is CASSSEVGLASSRVGTQYF. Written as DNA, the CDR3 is TGTGCCAGCAGTTCGGAGGTGGGGCTAGCTTCCTCAAGAGTGGGGACCCAGTACTTC.

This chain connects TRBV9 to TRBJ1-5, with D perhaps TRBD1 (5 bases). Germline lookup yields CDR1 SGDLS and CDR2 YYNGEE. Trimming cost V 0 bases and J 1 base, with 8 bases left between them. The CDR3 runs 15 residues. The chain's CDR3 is CASSVAGVSNQPQHF. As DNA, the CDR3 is TGTGCCAGCAGCGTAGCGGGGGTCAGCAATCAGCCCCAGCATTTT.

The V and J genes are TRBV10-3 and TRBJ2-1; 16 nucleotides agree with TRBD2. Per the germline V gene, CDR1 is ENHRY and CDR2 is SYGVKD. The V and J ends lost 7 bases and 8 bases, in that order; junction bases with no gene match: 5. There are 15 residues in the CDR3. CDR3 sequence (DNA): TGTGCCATCACCGAGGGACTAGCGGGAGGGGATGAGCAGTTCTTC. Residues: CAITEGLAGGDEQFF.

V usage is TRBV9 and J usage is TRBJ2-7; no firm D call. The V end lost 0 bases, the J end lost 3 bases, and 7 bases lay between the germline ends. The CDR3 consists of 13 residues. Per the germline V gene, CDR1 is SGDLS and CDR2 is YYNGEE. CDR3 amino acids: CASSVDTFYEQYF. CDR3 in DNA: TGTGCCAGCAGCGTAGACACGTTCTACGAGCAGTACTTC.

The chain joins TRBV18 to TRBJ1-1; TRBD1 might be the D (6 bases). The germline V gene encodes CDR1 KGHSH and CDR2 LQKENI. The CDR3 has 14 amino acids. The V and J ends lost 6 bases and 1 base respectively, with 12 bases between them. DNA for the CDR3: TGTGCCAGCTCCCCAGGACAGAGGAACACTGAAGCTTTCTTT. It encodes CASSPGQRNTEAFF.

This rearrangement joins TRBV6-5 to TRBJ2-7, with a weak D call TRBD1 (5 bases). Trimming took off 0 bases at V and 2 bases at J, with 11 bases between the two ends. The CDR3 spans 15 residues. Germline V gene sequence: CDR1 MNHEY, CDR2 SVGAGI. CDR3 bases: TGTGCCAGCAGTTACTCCCCGGACATCACCTACGAGCAGTACTTC. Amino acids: CASSYSPDITYEQYF.

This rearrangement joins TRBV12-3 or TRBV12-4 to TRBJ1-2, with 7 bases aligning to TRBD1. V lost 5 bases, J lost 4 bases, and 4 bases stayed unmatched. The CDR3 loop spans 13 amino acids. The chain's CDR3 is CASSPTGAYGYTF. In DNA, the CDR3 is TGTGCCAGCAGTCCCACAGGGGCCTATGGCTACACCTTC.

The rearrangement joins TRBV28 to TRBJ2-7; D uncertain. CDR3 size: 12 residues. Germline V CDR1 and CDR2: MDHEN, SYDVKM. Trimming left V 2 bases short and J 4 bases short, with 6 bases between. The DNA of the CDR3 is TGTGCCAGCAGTTTAGGGCAATACGAGCAGTACTTC. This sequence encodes CASSLGQYEQYF.

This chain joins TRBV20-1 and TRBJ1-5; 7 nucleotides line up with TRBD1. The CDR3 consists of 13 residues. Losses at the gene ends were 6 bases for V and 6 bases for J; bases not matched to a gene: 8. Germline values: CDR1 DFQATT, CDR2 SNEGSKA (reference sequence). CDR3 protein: CSAQPGGRQPQHF. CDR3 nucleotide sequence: TGCAGTGCCCAACCAGGGGGGCGTCAGCCCCAGCATTTT.

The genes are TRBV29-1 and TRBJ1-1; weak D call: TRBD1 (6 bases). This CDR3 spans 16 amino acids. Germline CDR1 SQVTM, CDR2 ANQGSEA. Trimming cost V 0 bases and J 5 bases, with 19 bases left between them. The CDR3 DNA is TGCAGCGTTGAAGATTACTGGAGGGGGGTTCAAACTGAAGCTTTCTTT. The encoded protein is CSVEDYWRGVQTEAFF.

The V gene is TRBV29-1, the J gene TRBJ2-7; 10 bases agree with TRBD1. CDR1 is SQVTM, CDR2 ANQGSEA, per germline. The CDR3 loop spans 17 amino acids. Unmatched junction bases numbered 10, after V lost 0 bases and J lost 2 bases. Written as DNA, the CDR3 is TGCAGCGTTGAAGAGTTACGAAGGGACAGGGGCGCCTACGAGCAGTACTTC. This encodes CSVEELRRDRGAYEQYF.